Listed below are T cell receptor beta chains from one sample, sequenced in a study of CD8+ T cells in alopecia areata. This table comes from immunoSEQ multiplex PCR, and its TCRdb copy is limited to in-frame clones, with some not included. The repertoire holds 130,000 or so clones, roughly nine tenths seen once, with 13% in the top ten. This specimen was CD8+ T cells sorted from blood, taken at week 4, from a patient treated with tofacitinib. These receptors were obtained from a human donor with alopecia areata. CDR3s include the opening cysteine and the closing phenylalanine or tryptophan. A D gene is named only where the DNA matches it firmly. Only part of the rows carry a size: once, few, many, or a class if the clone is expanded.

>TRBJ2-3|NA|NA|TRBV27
TGTGCCAGCATAGGGCCCCTAGATACGCAGTATTTT
CASIGPLDTQYF
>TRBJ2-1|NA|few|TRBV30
TGTGCCTGGACCCCCCCCAGGGGCCGGGAGTACAATGAGCAGTTCTTC
CAWTPPRGREYNEQFF
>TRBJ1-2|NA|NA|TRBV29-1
TGCGGCGTTGATTCCGCTAGGGGCTATGGCTACACCTTC
CGVDSARGYGYTF
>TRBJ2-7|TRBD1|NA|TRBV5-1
TGCGCCAGCACCTGGGACAGTACCTACGAGCAGTACTTC
CASTWDSTYEQYF
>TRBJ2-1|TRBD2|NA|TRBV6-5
TGTGCCAGCAGTTACGGCGGGAGCTCCTACAATGAGCAGTTCTTC
CASSYGGSSYNEQFF
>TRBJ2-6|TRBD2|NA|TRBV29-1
TGCAGCGTGGGAGGGGACCGCAACTCTGGGGCCAACGTCCTGACTTTC
CSVGGDRNSGANVLTF
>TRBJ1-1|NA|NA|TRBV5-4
TGTGCCAGCAGCATGCCAGCTAACACTGAAGCTTTCTTT
CASSMPANTEAFF
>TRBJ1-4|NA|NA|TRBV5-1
TGCGCCAGCAGCCTAACGGACAGTACTGAAAAACTGTTTTTT
CASSLTDSTEKLFF
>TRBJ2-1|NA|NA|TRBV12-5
TGTGCTAGTGGACTAACAGGGTCGGACGAGCAGTTCTTC
CASGLTGSDEQFF
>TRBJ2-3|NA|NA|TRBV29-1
TGCAGCGTTCCGTGGAGGGGCACAGATACGCAGTATTTT
CSVPWRGTDTQYF
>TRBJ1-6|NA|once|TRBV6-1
TGTGCCAGCAGTGCGGGACCCCTCCACTTT
CASSAGPLHF